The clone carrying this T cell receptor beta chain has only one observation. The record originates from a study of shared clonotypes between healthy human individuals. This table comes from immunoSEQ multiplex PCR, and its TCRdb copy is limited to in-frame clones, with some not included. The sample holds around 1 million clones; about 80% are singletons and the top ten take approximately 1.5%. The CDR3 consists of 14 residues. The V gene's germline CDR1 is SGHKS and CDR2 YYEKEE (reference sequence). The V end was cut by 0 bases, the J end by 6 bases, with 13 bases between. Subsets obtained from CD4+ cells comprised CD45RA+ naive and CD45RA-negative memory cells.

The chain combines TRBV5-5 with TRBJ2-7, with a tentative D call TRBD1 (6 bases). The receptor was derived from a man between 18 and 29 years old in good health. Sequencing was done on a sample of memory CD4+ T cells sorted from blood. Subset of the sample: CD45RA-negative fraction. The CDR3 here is CASSLARVGAEQYF. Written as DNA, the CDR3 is TGTGCCAGCAGCTTGGCCCGGGTGGGGGCCGAGCAGTACTTC.